Below, 9 T cell receptor beta chains from the same sample are listed, as sequenced in a study of patients and donors after allogeneic stem cell transplantation. TCRdb independently ran MiXCR on the RT-PCR reads; one entry per CDR3 protein. The sample lists approximately 160,000 distinct CDR3 sequences, roughly 24% occurring once. The sample consisted of blood, either unsorted or a sorted T cell fraction (not recorded which). Receptors originate from a human donor who was either an allogeneic HSCT recipient or a stem cell or donor lymphocyte infusion donor (not recorded which). It is not recorded whose cells these are; they may come from a transplant donor.

The chain uses TRBV29-1 and TRBJ1-1, with 7 bases lining up with TRBD1. Germline loops: CDR1 SQVTM, CDR2 ANQGSEA. Trimming took 7 bases from V and 4 from J; bases not matched to a gene: 9. CDR3 size: 13 residues. Here the CDR3 reads CSGNRGRGTEAFF. Written as DNA, the CDR3 is TGCAGCGGTAACAGGGGCCGCGGCACTGAAGCTTTCTTT.

This clonotype was detected a few times. The J gene is TRBJ1-2, the V gene TRBV12-3 or TRBV12-4; D possibly corresponds to TRBD1 (5 bases). The CDR3 loop spans 13 amino acids. V gave up 6 bases and J gave up 4 bases, with 12 bases separating them. Written as DNA, the CDR3 is TGTGCCAGCAGGAGAGAGGGGTTCTATGGCTACACCTTC. Its translation is CASRREGFYGYTF.

The chain is built from TRBV6-5 and TRBJ1-2; D call uncertain. The CDR3 runs 16 residues. Per germline, CDR1 MNHEY and CDR2 SVGAGI. V lost 0 bases to trimming and J lost 3 bases, with 14 bases between them. The CDR3 coding sequence is TGTGCCAGCAGTTACTCGATGGCGGCGGGAGACTATGGCTACACCTTC. Its protein product is CASSYSMAAGDYGYTF.

J is TRBJ1-6 and V is TRBV20-1; D is unclear. Germline lookup yields CDR1 DFQATT and CDR2 SNEGSKA (reference sequence). CDR3 length: 15 residues. The germline V and J ends were trimmed by 3 bases and 0 bases, with 9 bases remaining between them. DNA for the CDR3: TGCAGTGCTAGTCCTACTCGCTCCTATAATTCACCCCTCCACTTT. Translation gives CSASPTRSYNSPLHF.

This clonotype was found a few times. J is TRBJ1-5 and V is TRBV12-3 or TRBV12-4; perhaps TRBD1 as D (5 bases). V was clipped by 3 bases and J by 7 bases, with 10 bases between them. This CDR3 spans 13 amino acids. CDR3 coding DNA: TGTGCCAGCAGTTTCGGGGGGAGCCAGCCCCAGCATTTT. Residues: CASSFGGSQPQHF.

The V call is TRBV5-6, the J call TRBJ1-5; a weak D match, TRBD1 (5 bases). This CDR3 spans 15 amino acids. CDR1 is SGHDT, CDR2 YYEEEE, per germline. V dropped 3 bases and J dropped 2 bases, with 12 bases sitting between them. The CDR3 reads CASSSREMGNQPQHF. As DNA, the CDR3 is TGTGCCAGCAGCTCCAGGGAAATGGGCAATCAGCCCCAGCATTTT.

In this sample, this clonotype turned up a few times. The genes are TRBV6-5 and TRBJ1-1; possible D gene TRBD1, 5 bases. V was shortened by 4 bases and J by 4 bases, with 13 bases between the two germline ends. CDR1 and CDR2 from the germline V gene are MNHEY and SVGAGI. The CDR3 runs to 14 residues. CDR3 protein: CASSSQGLGTEAFF. The CDR3 DNA reads TGTGCCAGCAGTTCGCAGGGTTTGGGCACTGAAGCTTTCTTT.

As concerns this clonotype: It is likely a read error, because the conserved phenylalanine at the end of the CDR3 is missing. This chain links TRBV7-8 with TRBJ2-3; a possible D gene is TRBD2 (6 bases). The CDR3 loop spans 14 amino acids. From germline, CDR1 is SGHVS and CDR2 FQNEAQ. V was clipped by 5 bases and J by 4 bases, with 13 bases between them. CDR3 nucleotides: TGTGCCAGCAGCCAACGGGACTTCGCAGATACGCAGTATTTG. This encodes CASSQRDFADTQYL.

CDR3 bases: TGCAGCTACTCATTTGGGGACAGGGGGCTTCGAGAGCAGTTCTTC. This sequence encodes CSYSFGDRGLREQFF. This rearrangement joins TRBV29-1 to TRBJ2-1, with 12 bases that match TRBD1. Per germline, CDR1 SQVTM and CDR2 ANQGSEA. CDR3 length: 15 amino acids. V trimming: 8 bases; J trimming: 10 bases; junction bases outside the gene matches: 15.